This entry lists 5 T cell receptor beta chains sequenced from one sample in a study of spatial heterogeneity in lung cancer. The time point is: sample taken at primary tumor resection. Whole RNA came from tumor, nontumor lung or frozen PBMC and was sequenced without being sorted. TCRdb reanalysed the 5' RACE reads using MiXCR and keeps one entry per CDR3 protein. The table includes 45,000 to 65,000 distinct CDR3 sequences, around 7% detected once. Sequences were derived from PBMCs, sampled at surgery. Every receptor here comes from a female donor with early-stage non-small cell lung cancer.

Comments on this clonotype: Its ends do not fully match the called genes, so a read error is possible. The gene calls are TRBV28 and TRBJ1-1, with 8 bases fitting TRBD1. CDR3 size: 11 residues. Germline CDR1 MDHEN, CDR2 SYDVKM. The DNA of the CDR3 is TGTGCCAGCAGTAGGACAGGGATTCTCCTCTTT. It yields the protein CASSRTGILLF.

This clonotype has at least ten counts. V and J are TRBV28 and TRBJ2-3; possibly TRBD1 for D (5 bases). The CDR3 sequence is 12 residues long. Germline values: CDR1 MDHEN, CDR2 SYDVKM. The V end lost 9 bases, the J end lost 2 bases, and 9 bases lay between the germline ends. In nucleotides, the CDR3 is TGTGCCAGAGGCAGGGCCACAGATACGCAGTATTTT. This codes for CARGRATDTQYF.

This clonotype was picked up many times. The rearrangement joins TRBV7-9 to TRBJ1-1; no firm D call. V lost 5 bases to trimming and J lost 1 base, with 14 bases between them. The germline V gene has CDR1 SEHNR and CDR2 FQNEAQ (reference sequence). The CDR3 has 15 amino acids. The CDR3 DNA reads TGTGCCAGCAGCCCTCGACAACTTTCGAACACTGAAGCTTTCTTT. Protein sequence: CASSPRQLSNTEAFF.

This clonotype has just a few counts. The V call is TRBV20-1, the J call TRBJ2-5; D is possibly TRBD2 (5 bases). Germline loops: CDR1 DFQATT, CDR2 SNEGSKA (reference sequence). This CDR3 is built from 16 residues. Trimming left V 2 bases short and J 4 bases short, with 20 bases between. The CDR3 nucleotides are TGCAGTGCTAGATTTACGGGCAGCTCTCGGGGAGAGACCCAGTACTTC. Translation gives CSARFTGSSRGETQYF.

This clonotype has ten or more counts. The V call is TRBV6-2 or TRBV6-3, the J call TRBJ2-5; D unclear. The ends were cut back, 6 bases at V and 2 bases at J, with 7 bases in the middle. Germline V gives CDR1 MNHEY, CDR2 SVGEGT. The CDR3 is made up of 12 amino acids. CDR3 sequence (DNA): TGTGCCAGCAGCCGACTTCAAGAGACCCAGTACTTC. It translates to CASSRLQETQYF.